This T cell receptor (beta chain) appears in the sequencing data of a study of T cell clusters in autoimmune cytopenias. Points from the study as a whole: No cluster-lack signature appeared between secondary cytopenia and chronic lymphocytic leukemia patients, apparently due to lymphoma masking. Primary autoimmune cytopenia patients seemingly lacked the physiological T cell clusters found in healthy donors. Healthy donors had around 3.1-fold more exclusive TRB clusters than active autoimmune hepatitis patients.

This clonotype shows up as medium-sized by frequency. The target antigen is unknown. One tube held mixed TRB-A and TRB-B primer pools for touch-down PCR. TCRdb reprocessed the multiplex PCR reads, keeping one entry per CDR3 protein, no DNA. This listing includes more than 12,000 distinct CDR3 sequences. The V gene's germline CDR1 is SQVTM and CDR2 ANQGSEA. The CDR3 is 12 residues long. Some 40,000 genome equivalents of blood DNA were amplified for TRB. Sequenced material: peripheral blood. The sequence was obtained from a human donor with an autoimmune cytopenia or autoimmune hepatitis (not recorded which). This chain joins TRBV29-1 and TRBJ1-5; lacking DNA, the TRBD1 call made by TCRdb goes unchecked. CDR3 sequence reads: CSVADGPGTQHF.